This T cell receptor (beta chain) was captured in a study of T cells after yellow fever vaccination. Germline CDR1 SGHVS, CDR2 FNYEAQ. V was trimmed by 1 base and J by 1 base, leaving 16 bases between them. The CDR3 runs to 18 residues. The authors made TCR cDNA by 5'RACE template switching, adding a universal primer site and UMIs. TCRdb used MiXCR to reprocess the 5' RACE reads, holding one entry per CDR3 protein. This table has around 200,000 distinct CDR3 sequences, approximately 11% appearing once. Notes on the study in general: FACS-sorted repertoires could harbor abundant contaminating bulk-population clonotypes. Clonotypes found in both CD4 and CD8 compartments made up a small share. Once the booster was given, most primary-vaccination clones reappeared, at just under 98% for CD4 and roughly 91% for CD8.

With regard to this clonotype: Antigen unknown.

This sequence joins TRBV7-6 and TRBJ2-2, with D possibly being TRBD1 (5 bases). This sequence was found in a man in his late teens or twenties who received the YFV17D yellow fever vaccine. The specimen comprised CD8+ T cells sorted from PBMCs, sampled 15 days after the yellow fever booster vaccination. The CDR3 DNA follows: TGTGCCAGCAGCTTAGATTACCAGGGCCGAGGGAACACCGGGGAGCTGTTTTTT. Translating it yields CASSLDYQGRGNTGELFF.